The 30 T cell receptor beta chains below come from one sample, sequenced in a study of T cell repertoires in cytomegalovirus infection. TCRdb re-called the reads through MiXCR, storing one row per CDR3 protein. The profile shows around 440,000 distinct CDR3 sequences, around 10% of them singletons. The sample consisted of PBMCs. The receptors derive from a human donor in good health (CMV status not recorded). Some clones in this sample may be carry-over from other donors' samples.

At least ten counts were recorded for this clonotype. This chain connects TRBV15 to TRBJ2-7; TRBD1 matches at 7 bases. Germline trimming cut 8 bases from V and 3 bases from J; bases unmatched to any gene: 7. Germline V gene sequence: CDR1 LNHNV, CDR2 YYDKDF (reference sequence). This CDR3 has 13 amino acids. For the CDR3, the DNA is TGTGCCACCGGCCGGGACAGAGGCTACGAGCAGTACTTC. This encodes CATGRDRGYEQYF. Filled out from reference TRBV15 and TRBJ2-7, the complete variable domain reads DAMVIQNPRYQVTQFGKPVTLSCSQTLNHNVMYWYQQKSSQAPKLLFHYYDKDFNNEADTPDNFQSRRPNTSFCFLDIRSPGLGDTAMYLCATGRDRGYEQYFGPGTRLTVT.

Comment on this clonotype: A junction boundary mismatches the germline segment, possibly from a read error. The gene calls are TRBV28 and TRBJ2-5, with TRBD2 identical over 10 bases. The CDR3 has 16 amino acids. Looked up from germline, CDR1 is MDHEN and CDR2 is SYDVKM. This CDR3 reads CTSRPPKREGQETQYF. DNA for the CDR3: TGTACCAGCAGACCCCCTAAGCGGGAGGGCCAAGAGACCCAGTACTTC.

The sample holds many counts of this clonotype. The gene calls are TRBV28 and TRBJ1-3; 7 nucleotides align to TRBD1. The CDR3 contains 16 residues. Per germline, CDR1 MDHEN and CDR2 SYDVKM. Germline trimming cut 5 bases from V and 0 bases from J; bases unmatched to any gene: 7. The CDR3 loop reads CASSLRTGGSGNTIYF. The DNA for the CDR3 is TGTGCCAGCAGTCTCAGGACAGGTGGCTCTGGAAACACCATATATTTT.

This clonotype was counted at least ten times. V gene TRBV6-1 combines with J gene TRBJ1-4; D perhaps matches TRBD1 (5 bases). Deletions cut 1 base from V and 8 bases from J, with 14 bases between. Per germline, CDR1 MNHNS and CDR2 SASEGT. The CDR3 sequence is 15 residues long. The CDR3 spells CASSEGSRVGEKLFF. The CDR3 DNA is TGTGCCAGCAGTGAAGGAAGCAGGGTAGGAGAAAAACTGTTTTTT.

In this sample, this clonotype turned up many times. The rearrangement uses TRBV10-3 and TRBJ2-1; TRBD2 matches 11 bases. With V trimmed by 8 bases and J by 0 bases, 18 bases remained unmatched. The germline CDR1 and CDR2 sequences are ENHRY and SYGVKD. There are 20 residues in the CDR3. The CDR3 region is CAILVEGRTSGPSSYNEQFF. The CDR3 DNA is TGTGCCATCCTCGTCGAAGGACGGACTAGCGGGCCCAGCTCCTACAATGAGCAGTTCTTC.

This clonotype was seen a handful of times. The chain joins TRBV29-1 to TRBJ1-1, with TRBD1 as a possible D gene (5 bases). V was trimmed by 6 bases and J by 1 base, leaving 12 bases between them. This CDR3 is built from 13 residues. Germline V lookup: CDR1 SQVTM, CDR2 ANQGSEA. The chain's CDR3 is CSVARDPNTEAFF. In DNA form, the CDR3 reads TGCAGCGTCGCCAGGGACCCGAACACTGAAGCTTTCTTT.

This clonotype was counted ten times or more. The chain couples TRBV28 to TRBJ1-1; TRBD1 is a possible D gene (5 bases). CDR1 is MDHEN and CDR2 is SYDVKM in the germline V gene. This CDR3 spans 11 amino acids. Trimming shortened V by 8 bases and J by 11 bases, and 15 bases separated the two germline ends. CDR3 coding DNA: TGTGCCAGCGTTGCTGGTTGGGGGGCTTTCTTT. It specifies CASVAGWGAFF.

This clonotype showed up many times. The chain joins TRBV25-1 to TRBJ2-5, with 9 bases lining up with TRBD1. In germline, CDR1 is MGHDK, CDR2 SYGVNS. V trimming: 6 bases; J trimming: 5 bases; junction bases outside the gene matches: 7. The CDR3 has 14 amino acids. The CDR3 is CASSPDRGWETQYF. As DNA, the CDR3 is TGTGCCAGCAGCCCCGACAGGGGGTGGGAGACCCAGTACTTC. Full variable domain (outside the CDR3, taken from reference TRBV25-1 and TRBJ2-5): EADIYQTPRYLVIGTGKKITLECSQTMGHDKMYWYQQDPGMELHLIHYSYGVNSTEKGDLSSESTVSRIRTEHFPLTLESARPSHTSQYLCASSPDRGWETQYFGPGTRLLVL.

This clonotype was picked up many times. The chain joins TRBV10-3 to TRBJ1-1; possible D gene TRBD1, 5 bases. CDR1 is ENHRY, CDR2 SYGVKD, per germline. The CDR3 has 16 amino acids. V dropped 6 bases and J dropped 0 bases, with 17 bases sitting between them. The CDR3 loop is CAIRAAMGGMNTEAFF. The CDR3 coding sequence is TGTGCCATCAGAGCCGCTATGGGGGGGATGAACACTGAAGCTTTCTTT.

This clonotype was found many times. V usage is TRBV7-9 and J usage is TRBJ1-1; D is ambiguous. This CDR3 has 13 residues. Germline CDR1 and CDR2: SEHNR and FQNEAQ (reference sequence). V was shortened by 2 bases and J by 3 bases, with 7 bases between the two germline ends. CDR3 sequence: CASSLHLDTEAFF. The CDR3 nucleotides are TGTGCCAGCAGCTTACATCTTGACACTGAAGCTTTCTTT.

This clonotype was detected many times. The V gene is TRBV12-5, the J gene TRBJ2-1; TRBD1 matches at 9 bases. CDR3 length equals 14 residues. Trimming cost V 6 bases and J 7 bases; bases outside gene matches: 7. Germline V gene sequence: CDR1 LGHNT, CDR2 FRNRAP. CDR3 nucleotide sequence: TGTGCTAGTGGGTCCCGGGACAGGGTTAATGAGCAGTTCTTC. As protein: CASGSRDRVNEQFF.

This clonotype was picked up a small number of times. The chain carries TRBV13 and TRBJ2-5; TRBD1 agrees at 9 bases. The CDR3 has 14 residues. The V gene's germline CDR1 is PRHDT and CDR2 FYEKMQ (reference sequence). J lost 4 bases, V lost 8 bases, and 8 bases had no gene match. CDR3 sequence (DNA): TGTGCCAGCTTGGACAGGGGCGGGGGAGAGACCCAGTACTTC. Its translation is CASLDRGGGETQYF.

This clonotype appeared many times. This sequence joins TRBV7-9 and TRBJ1-1; D not certain. CDR1 SEHNR and CDR2 FQNEAQ come from the germline V gene (reference sequence). V lost 3 bases to trimming and J lost 2 bases, with 19 bases between them. CDR3 length equals 17 residues. Here the CDR3 reads CASSFESTRAPNTEAFF. CDR3 DNA sequence: TGTGCCAGCAGCTTCGAGAGTACTCGGGCCCCCAACACTGAAGCTTTCTTT.

Ten or more counts support this clonotype. The chain combines TRBV27 with TRBJ2-7; no firm D call. The CDR3 sequence is 14 residues long. The germline CDR1 and CDR2 sequences are MNHEY and SMNVEV (reference sequence). The V end lost 6 bases, the J end lost 2 bases, and 14 bases lay between the germline ends. The CDR3 is CASSTGQTAYEQYF. The CDR3 DNA sequence: TGTGCCAGCAGCACCGGGCAAACCGCCTACGAGCAGTACTTC.

Comment on this clonotype: With a much larger clone just one base away, this may be a read error. This chain uses TRBV7-4 with TRBJ1-2, with TRBD1 matching over 10 bases. The CDR3 length is 13 residues. Germline assignment: CDR1 SGHVT and CDR2 SQSDAQ. The junction had 1 base not matched to a gene; V was cut back by 2 bases and J by 7 bases. The CDR3 nucleotides read TGTGCCAGCAGCTTAAGGACAGGGGGTGGCTACACCTTC. Translated: CASSLRTGGGYTF.

This chain links TRBV10-3 with TRBJ1-4, with D perhaps matching TRBD1 (6 bases). V gave up 3 bases and J gave up 8 bases, with 10 bases separating them. Germline V lookup: CDR1 ENHRY, CDR2 SYGVKD. This CDR3 region has 13 residues. CDR3 nucleotides: TGTGCCATCAGTGACAACAGGGCAGAAAAACTGTTTTTT. Translated, it gives CAISDNRAEKLFF.

This clonotype was seen many times. This sequence joins TRBV19 and TRBJ1-6; no firm D call. The CDR3 is 15 amino acids. The V gene's germline CDR1 is LNHDA and CDR2 SQIVND (reference sequence). V was trimmed by 0 bases and J by 6 bases, leaving 9 bases between them. For the CDR3, the DNA is TGTGCCAGTAGTATAGATCAAGGGATTAATTCACCCCTCCACTTT. Amino acids: CASSIDQGINSPLHF.

This clonotype was seen repeatedly, ten times or more. The DNA for the CDR3 is TGTGCCAGCGTCCGGGGGGCAGGGCTTCTATGGCCCCAGCATTTT. Encoded protein: CASVRGAGLLWPQHF. The chain joins TRBV2 to TRBJ1-5; a possible D gene is TRBD1 (6 bases). Trimming cost V 8 bases and J 9 bases, with 23 bases left between them. The CDR3 runs to 15 residues. Germline CDR1 is SNHLY and CDR2 is FYNNEI.

This clonotype has a handful of counts. The V call is TRBV30, the J call TRBJ1-6; D uncertain. This CDR3 region has 14 residues. The V gene lost 7 bases and the J gene lost 7 bases, with 17 bases spanning the gap. Germline V CDR1 and CDR2: GTSNPN, SVGIG (reference sequence). CDR3 sequence: CASSRVSRNSPLHF. The DNA of the CDR3 is TGTGCCTCAAGTCGGGTCTCGAGGAATTCACCCCTCCACTTT.

This clonotype came up many times. The V and J genes are TRBV20-1 and TRBJ2-4; the match to TRBD2 covers 13 bases. Per germline, CDR1 DFQATT and CDR2 SNEGSKA (reference sequence). After removal of 5 bases from V and 0 bases from J, the junction contained 10 bases not matched to a gene. The CDR3 extends over 18 amino acids. For the CDR3, the DNA is TGCAGTGCTGGGACTTGGACTAGCGGGGGAGAAGCCAAAAACATTCAGTACTTC. This encodes CSAGTWTSGGEAKNIQYF.

In DNA, the CDR3 is TGTGCCAGCAAGCGGACAGGGTCGGAGACTGAAGCTTTCTTT. Amino acid sequence: CASKRTGSETEAFF. The J gene is TRBJ1-1, the V gene TRBV12-3 or TRBV12-4, with 8 bases matching TRBD1. The CDR3 totals 14 residues. V lost 7 bases, J lost 5 bases, and 9 bases stayed unmatched.

This clonotype has at least ten counts. The J gene is TRBJ2-2, the V gene TRBV7-3; the D gene is possibly TRBD1 (6 bases). The CDR3 length is 13 residues. The V and J ends lost 3 bases and 5 bases respectively, with 7 bases between them. Germline assignment: CDR1 SGHTA and CDR2 FQGTGA. In DNA, the CDR3 is TGTGCCAGCAGCTTCGGACAGACCGGGGAGCTGTTTTTT. It yields the protein CASSFGQTGELFF.

The chain links TRBV29-1 to TRBJ2-2, with a tentative D call TRBD1 (6 bases). This CDR3 has 14 residues. Germline V gene data show CDR1 as SQVTM and CDR2 as ANQGSEA. V shed 4 bases and J shed 5 bases, with 14 bases lying between them. The CDR3 region is CSVGPQGGTGELFF. The DNA of the CDR3 is TGCAGCGTTGGACCACAGGGTGGAACCGGGGAGCTGTTTTTT.

This clonotype was seen ten or more times. The chain links TRBV28 to TRBJ1-1; 7 nucleotides align to TRBD1. CDR3 length: 15 amino acids. Losses at the gene ends were 2 bases for V and 1 base for J; bases not matched to a gene: 4. Germline V gives CDR1 MDHEN, CDR2 SYDVKM. CDR3 loop: CASSLGDSPNTEAFF. The CDR3 bases are TGTGCCAGCAGTTTAGGGGACAGCCCGAACACTGAAGCTTTCTTT.

This clonotype was picked up many times. V usage is TRBV19 and J usage is TRBJ2-1; D uncertain. Trimming shortened V by 5 bases and J by 7 bases, and 12 bases separated the two germline ends. This CDR3 comprises 13 residues. Germline values: CDR1 LNHDA, CDR2 SQIVND (reference sequence). The CDR3 nucleotides read TGTGCCAGTAGTGAACTAAGTTGGAATGAGCAGTTCTTC. It is translated as CASSELSWNEQFF.

The table lists this clonotype with many counts. Sequence at one end of the junction differs from germline and may be a read error. This chain connects TRBV7-7 to TRBJ2-5; 9 positions match TRBD1. Germline V lookup: CDR1 SSHAT, CDR2 FNYEAQ (reference sequence). This CDR3 contains 15 residues. The CDR3 DNA is TGTGCTAGCAGCCTCGGGACAGGGAGGGAAGAGACCCAGTACTTC. Protein product: CASSLGTGREETQYF.

Concerning this clonotype itself: A much larger clone sits a single nucleotide away, making a read error possible. The V gene is TRBV11-2, the J gene TRBJ2-2; TRBD1 matches at 9 bases. CDR3 length: 16 residues. In germline, CDR1 is SGHAT, CDR2 FQNNGV. The CDR3 DNA is TGTACCAGCAGCCAAGGGGGACAGGGTCTTGGCGGGGAGCTGTTTTTT. It yields the protein CTSSQGGQGLGGELFF. Together with reference TRBV11-2 and TRBJ2-2, the CDR3 gives the full variable domain: EAGVAQSPRYKIIEKRQSVAFWCNPISGHATLYWYQQILGQGPKLLIQFQNNGVVDDSQLPKDRFSAERLKGVDSTLKIQPAKLEDSAVYLCTSSQGGQGLGGELFFGEGSRLTVL.

This clonotype was recorded a few times. The rearrangement uses TRBV12-5 and TRBJ1-5, with unresolved D. The CDR3 is made up of 12 amino acids. Trimming took 3 bases from V and 3 from J, leaving 3 bases between them. Germline V CDR1 and CDR2: LGHNT, FRNRAP. CDR3 amino acids: CASGFDNQPQHF. The CDR3 nucleotides are TGTGCTAGTGGTTTTGACAATCAGCCCCAGCATTTT. Filled out from reference TRBV12-5 and TRBJ1-5, the complete variable domain reads DARVTQTPRHKVTEMGQEVTMRCQPILGHNTVFWYRQTMMQGLELLAYFRNRAPLDDSGMPKDRFSAEMPDATLATLKIQPSEPRDSAVYFCASGFDNQPQHFGDGTRLSIL.

This clonotype occurred many times. The V call is TRBV7-6, the J call TRBJ2-4, with 11 bases identical to TRBD2. CDR1 and CDR2 (germline): SGHVS, FNYEAQ. This CDR3 is built from 18 residues. The junction had 10 bases not matched to a gene; V was cut back by 5 bases and J by 1 base. The CDR3, as DNA: TGTGCCAGCAGCCCTGCCCTGACTAGCGGGAAGGCCAAAAACATTCAGTACTTC. This gives the protein CASSPALTSGKAKNIQYF.

This clonotype was counted a few times. The chain links TRBV29-1 to TRBJ2-5; 12 bases align to TRBD2. Trimming at V came to 3 bases and at J to 4 bases, leaving 3 bases not matched to a gene. The germline CDR1 and CDR2 sequences are SQVTM and ANQGSEA. This CDR3 contains 14 residues. This CDR3 is CSVDLAGGGETQYF. In DNA, the CDR3 is TGCAGCGTTGACCTAGCGGGAGGGGGAGAGACCCAGTACTTC.